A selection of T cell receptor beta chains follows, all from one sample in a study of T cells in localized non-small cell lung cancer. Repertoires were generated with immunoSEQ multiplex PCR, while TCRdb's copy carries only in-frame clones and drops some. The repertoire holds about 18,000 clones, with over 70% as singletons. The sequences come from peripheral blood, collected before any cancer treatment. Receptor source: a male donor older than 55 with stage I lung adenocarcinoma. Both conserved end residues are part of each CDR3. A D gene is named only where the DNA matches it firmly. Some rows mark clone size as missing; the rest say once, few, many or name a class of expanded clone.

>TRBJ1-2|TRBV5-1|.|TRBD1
CASSATGGYGYTF
TGCGCCAGCAGCGCCACAGGGGGCTATGGCTACACCTTC
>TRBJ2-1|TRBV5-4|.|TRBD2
CASSSPGGSSEQFF
TGTGCCAGCAGCTCCCCGGGGGGTTCGAGTGAGCAGTTCTTC
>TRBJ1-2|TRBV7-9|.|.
CASLRDPASNYGYTF
TGTGCCAGCTTAAGAGATCCGGCATCTAACTATGGCTACACCTTC
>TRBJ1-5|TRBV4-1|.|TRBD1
CASSQDATGGGLGQPQHF
TGCGCCAGCAGCCAAGATGCTACAGGGGGCGGTCTCGGTCAGCCCCAGCATTTT
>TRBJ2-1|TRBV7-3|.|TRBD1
CASSLMQGASYNEQFF
TGTGCCAGCAGCTTAATGCAGGGGGCGTCTTACAATGAGCAGTTCTTC
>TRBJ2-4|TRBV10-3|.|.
CAISESRSPQTKNIQYF
TGTGCCATCAGTGAGTCGAGGAGTCCTCAGACCAAAAACATTCAGTACTTC
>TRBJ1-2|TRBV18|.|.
CASSPPGILDGYTF
TGTGCCAGCTCACCACCGGGGATTCTAGATGGCTACACCTTC
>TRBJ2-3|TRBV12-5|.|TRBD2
CASGLVLTSGSPDTQYF
TGTGCTAGTGGTTTGGTCTTGACTAGCGGGAGCCCAGATACGCAGTATTTT
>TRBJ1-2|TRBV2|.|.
CASRRETYGYTF
TGTGCCAGCAGGAGGGAGACCTATGGCTACACCTTC
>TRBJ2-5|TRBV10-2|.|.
CASRETGASETQYF
TGCGCCAGCAGGGAGACAGGTGCATCGGAGACCCAGTACTTC
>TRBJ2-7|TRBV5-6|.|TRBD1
CASSLWQGARYEQYF
TGTGCCAGCAGCTTGTGGCAGGGGGCGAGATACGAGCAGTACTTC
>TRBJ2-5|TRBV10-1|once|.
CASSAGPGVQETQYF
TGCGCCAGCAGTGCCGGACCGGGGGTACAAGAGACCCAGTACTTC
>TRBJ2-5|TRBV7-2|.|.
CASSPEGAYQETQYF
TGTGCCAGCAGCCCCGAAGGGGCGTACCAAGAGACCCAGTACTTC
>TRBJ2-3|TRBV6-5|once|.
CASSRGGDTQYF
TGTGCCAGCAGCCGCGGCGGAGATACGCAGTATTTT
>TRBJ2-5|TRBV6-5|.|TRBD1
CASSYDRDGLETQYF
TGTGCCAGCAGTTACGACAGGGACGGTTTGGAGACCCAGTACTTC
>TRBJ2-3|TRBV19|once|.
CASSWGSGVTDTQYF
TGTGCCAGTAGTTGGGGTTCGGGGGTCACAGATACGCAGTATTTT
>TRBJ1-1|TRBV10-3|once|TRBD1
CAISDGYRGGTEAFF
TGTGCCATCAGTGATGGTTACAGGGGAGGCACTGAAGCTTTCTTT
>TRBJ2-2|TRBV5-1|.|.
CASSLDRATGELFF
TGCGCCAGCAGCTTGGACAGGGCCACCGGGGAGCTGTTTTTT
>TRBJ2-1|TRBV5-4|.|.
CASSPPPYNEQFF
TGTGCCAGCAGCCCTCCTCCATACAATGAGCAGTTCTTC
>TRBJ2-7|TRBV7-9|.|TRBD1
CASSPRADRGTYEQYF
TGTGCCAGCAGCCCTAGGGCGGACAGGGGAACCTACGAGCAGTACTTC
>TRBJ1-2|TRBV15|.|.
CATSIPRGNYGYTF
TGTGCCACCAGCATCCCCAGGGGAAACTATGGCTACACCTTC
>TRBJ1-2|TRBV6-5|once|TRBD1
CASRGTGADNYGYTF
TGTGCCAGCAGGGGGACAGGGGCCGATAACTATGGCTACACCTTC